The 21 T cell receptor beta chains given below trace back to one sample, sequenced in a study of regulatory T cells in long-lasting Graves disease. The time point: persistent/refractory GD, antithyroid drugs over 5 years with positive TRAb. The authors made the TCR library using RNA they extracted from PBMCs. CDR3-region Arm-PCR and iRepertoire HTBI primers produced the TCR beta libraries. Each CDR3 protein is one row after TCRdb ran MiXCR on the multiplex PCR reads. The table lists 500,000 to 800,000 distinct CDR3 sequences, about 32% of them singletons, with around 42% in the top ten. The starting material was peripheral blood mononuclear cells (PBMCs), obtained when the disease was refractory, from a patient treated with antithyroid drugs. These receptor sequences come from a female donor with Graves disease.

This chain joins TRBV20-1 and TRBJ1-6; D is possibly TRBD1 (6 bases). The CDR3 loop spans 13 amino acids. The V gene lost 6 bases and the J gene lost 9 bases, with 15 bases spanning the gap. CDR1 is DFQATT, CDR2 SNEGSKA, per germline (reference sequence). For the CDR3, the DNA is TGCAGTGCCCGGACAGCGGGGGCTTCACCCCTCCACTTT. It translates to CSARTAGASPLHF.

The rearrangement links TRBV10-3 to TRBJ1-3; D ambiguous. The V end was cut by 7 bases, the J end by 0 bases, with 10 bases between. Germline CDR1 and CDR2: ENHRY and SYGVKD. The CDR3 is made up of 14 amino acids. CDR3 in DNA: TGTGCCATCACCGGAGTCGGCTCTGGAAACACCATATATTTT. It codes for CAITGVGSGNTIYF.

The chain couples TRBV29-1 to TRBJ1-2, with a possible D match to TRBD1 (5 bases). Germline CDR1 reads SQVTM; CDR2 reads ANQGSEA. CDR3 length equals 13 residues. V lost 6 bases to trimming and J lost 3 bases, with 14 bases between them. CDR3 nucleotide sequence: TGCAGCGTACCTCGGGGCAGGGACTATGGCTACACCTTC. Protein sequence: CSVPRGRDYGYTF. Full variable domain (missing parts from reference TRBV29-1 and TRBJ1-2): SAVISQKPSRDICQRGTSLTIQCQVDSQVTMMFWYRQQPGQSLTLIATANQGSEATYESGFVIDKFPISRPNLTFSTLTVSNMSPEDSSIYLCSVPRGRDYGYTFGSGTRLTVV.

This clonotype appeared many times. The chain is built from TRBV2 and TRBJ1-2; the D is unclear. V lost 6 bases to trimming and J lost 6 bases, with 11 bases between them. This CDR3 has 12 residues. From germline, CDR1 is SNHLY and CDR2 FYNNEI. CDR3 DNA sequence: TGTGCCAGCAGGATGGACGAGGATGGCTACACCTTC. Residues: CASRMDEDGYTF.

This clonotype has just a few counts. V is TRBV3-1 and J is TRBJ1-6; D ambiguous. Germline V CDR1 and CDR2: LGHDT, YNNKEL (reference sequence). There are 12 residues in the CDR3. Trimming pared 1 base from V and 8 bases from J, leaving 3 bases between. CDR3 in amino acids: CASSQVDSPLHF. The CDR3 region has the DNA TGTGCCAGCAGCCAAGTGGATTCACCCCTCCACTTT.

This clonotype was recorded at least ten times. The chain employs TRBV20-1 and TRBJ2-5; TRBD1 is a possible D gene (5 bases). Between the trimmed V and J ends, which lost 5 bases and 5 bases, there was a span of 15 bases. Per the germline V gene, CDR1 is DFQATT and CDR2 is SNEGSKA (reference sequence). The CDR3 contains 13 residues. The CDR3 loop reads CSAAQVSGETQYF. The CDR3 coding sequence is TGCAGTGCTGCACAGGTATCCGGGGAGACCCAGTACTTC.

This clonotype was observed a handful of times. The chain links TRBV3-1 to TRBJ2-5; 8 bases match TRBD2. J lost 5 bases, V lost 1 base, and 3 bases had no gene match. The CDR3 sequence is 14 residues long. Germline V CDR1 and CDR2: LGHDT, YNNKEL (reference sequence). Here the CDR3 reads CASSQGTSWETQYF. CDR3 DNA sequence: TGTGCCAGCAGCCAAGGGACTAGCTGGGAGACCCAGTACTTC.

This clonotype was seen more than once but under ten times. The J gene is TRBJ2-7, the V gene TRBV12-3 or TRBV12-4; D is undetermined. This CDR3 has 15 residues. Trimming stripped 2 bases from V and 0 bases from J, with 11 bases between. CDR3 region: CASSLSSEDSYEQYF. CDR3 coding DNA: TGTGCCAGCAGTTTATCCAGCGAGGACTCCTACGAGCAGTACTTC.

This clonotype was found many times. J is TRBJ1-5 and V is TRBV28; 7 nucleotides align to TRBD1. This CDR3 comprises 17 residues. Germline CDR1 MDHEN, CDR2 SYDVKM. V lost 5 bases to trimming and J lost 7 bases; unmatched junction nucleotides: 17. The CDR3 coding sequence is TGTGCCAGCAGTCCAACCCTGACAGGGATAAAAAAGCAGCCCCAGCATTTT. The encoded protein is CASSPTLTGIKKQPQHF.

This clonotype was seen a handful of times. The V gene is TRBV19, the J gene TRBJ2-7; D is unresolved. Germline CDR1 and CDR2: LNHDA and SQIVND (reference sequence). There are 13 residues in the CDR3. Between the trimmed V and J ends, which lost 2 bases and 1 base, there was a span of 6 bases. The CDR3 region has the DNA TGTGCCAGTAGTATAACAGCTTCCTACGAGCAGTACTTC. Its protein is CASSITASYEQYF.

V and J are TRBV29-1 and TRBJ2-5, with 8 bases matching TRBD2. The CDR3 runs to 15 residues. The V gene's germline CDR1 is SQVTM and CDR2 ANQGSEA. The V gene end was trimmed by 6 bases and the J gene end by 2 bases; junction bases not matched to a gene: 11. The CDR3 DNA follows: TGCAGCGTAGTACCGGCACTAGCGGAACAAGAGACCCAGTACTTC. Encoded protein: CSVVPALAEQETQYF.

This clonotype was recorded many times. The J gene is TRBJ2-7, the V gene TRBV28; no reliable D call. Trimming stripped 6 bases from V and 4 bases from J, with 13 bases between. CDR1 is MDHEN, CDR2 SYDVKM, per germline. This CDR3 has 13 amino acids. For the CDR3, the DNA is TGTGCCAGCAGGCGCTCCACCAATTACGAGCAGTACTTC. This encodes CASRRSTNYEQYF.

The table lists this clonotype with many counts. V is TRBV6-5 and J is TRBJ1-1, with D maybe TRBD1 (6 bases). The germline gives CDR1 MNHEY, CDR2 SVGAGI. The ends were cut back, 4 bases at V and 4 bases at J, with 16 bases in the middle. This CDR3 is 15 amino acids long. CDR3: CASSSFGQPPTEAFF. The DNA of the CDR3 is TGTGCCAGCAGTTCATTCGGACAGCCGCCCACTGAAGCTTTCTTT.

J is TRBJ2-7 and V is TRBV4-1; 12 positions match TRBD2. Germline V CDR1 and CDR2: MGHRA, YSYEKL. V trimming: 0 bases; J trimming: 3 bases; junction bases outside the gene matches: 6. The CDR3 spans 17 residues. The DNA of the CDR3 is TGCGCCAGCAGCCAAGATCGACTAGCGGGAGCCAGCTACGAGCAGTACTTC. Its translation is CASSQDRLAGASYEQYF.

V is TRBV28 and J is TRBJ2-2; weak D call: TRBD1 (6 bases). The CDR3 length is 15 residues. Trimming stripped 6 bases from V and 0 bases from J, with 11 bases between. Germline CDR1 reads MDHEN; CDR2 reads SYDVKM. The CDR3 DNA reads as TGTGCCAGCAGCTCACAGGGACCGAACACCGGGGAGCTGTTTTTT. Protein product: CASSSQGPNTGELFF.

The chain is built from TRBV6-1 and TRBJ1-2; 7 bases line up with TRBD1. Trimming took 6 bases from V and 8 from J; bases not matched to a gene: 9. Per germline, CDR1 MNHNS and CDR2 SASEGT. The CDR3 sequence is 13 residues long. As DNA, the CDR3 is TGTGCCAGCAGCACGGGACAGATAGGAGGCTACACCTTC. Residues: CASSTGQIGGYTF.

Here the CDR3 reads CASPESRSTEAFF. In DNA form, the CDR3 reads TGTGCCAGCCCCGAGAGTAGGTCCACTGAAGCTTTCTTT. The chain has TRBV6-1 and TRBJ1-1; no clear D. Germline V gene sequence: CDR1 MNHNS, CDR2 SASEGT. This CDR3 has 13 amino acids. Trimming took off 8 bases at V and 4 bases at J, with 14 bases between the two ends.

This clonotype showed up just a few times. The CDR3 bases are TGTGCTAGTGGTTTGGGGGACAGGAACTATGGCTACACCTTC. This codes for CASGLGDRNYGYTF. The V gene is TRBV12-5, the J gene TRBJ1-2, with TRBD1 matching over 8 bases. The CDR3 totals 14 residues. Germline trimming cut 1 base from V and 2 bases from J; bases unmatched to any gene: 0. The germline gives CDR1 LGHNT, CDR2 FRNRAP.

V and J are TRBV6-2 or TRBV6-3 and TRBJ1-5; 10 nucleotides line up with TRBD1. Germline V gives CDR1 MNHEY, CDR2 SVGEGT. J lost 3 bases, V lost 4 bases, and 6 bases had no gene match. The CDR3 loop spans 16 amino acids. Written as DNA, the CDR3 is TGTGCCAGCAGTTCCCGGGACAGGGGCGCCAATCAGCCCCAGCATTTT. Protein sequence: CASSSRDRGANQPQHF.

This clonotype was seen ten or more times. The rearrangement uses TRBV12-3 or TRBV12-4 and TRBJ2-4; TRBD1 agrees at 7 bases. The trim removed 6 bases at V and 4 bases at J, leaving 6 bases unmatched. CDR3 length: 14 residues. The CDR3 coding sequence is TGTGCCAGCAGCCATGACAGGGTAAAAAACATTCAGTACTTC. Its translation is CASSHDRVKNIQYF.

This clonotype was seen a few times. This sequence joins TRBV6-5 and TRBJ2-5; 8 bases match TRBD1. Germline lookup yields CDR1 MNHEY and CDR2 SVGAGI. The V segment lost 3 bases and the J segment 2 bases; nucleotides outside the gene matches: 8. The CDR3 extends over 16 amino acids. This chain's CDR3 is CASSYTQGAIQETQYF. The CDR3, as DNA: TGTGCCAGCAGTTATACGCAGGGGGCAATACAAGAGACCCAGTACTTC.